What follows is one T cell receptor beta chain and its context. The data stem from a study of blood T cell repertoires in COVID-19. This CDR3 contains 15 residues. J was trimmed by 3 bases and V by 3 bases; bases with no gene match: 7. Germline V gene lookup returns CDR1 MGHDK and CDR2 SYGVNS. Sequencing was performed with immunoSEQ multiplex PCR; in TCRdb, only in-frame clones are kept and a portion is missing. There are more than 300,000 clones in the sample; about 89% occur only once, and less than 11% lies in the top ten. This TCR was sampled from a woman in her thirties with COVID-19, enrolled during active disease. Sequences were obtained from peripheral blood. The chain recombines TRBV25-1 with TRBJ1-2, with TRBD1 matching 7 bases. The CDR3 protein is CASSDRQGAYYGYTF. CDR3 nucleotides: TGTGCCAGCAGTGACCGACAGGGTGCGTACTATGGCTACACCTTC.